Listed here are 21 T cell receptor beta chains from one sample, sequenced in a study of identical twins. TCRdb reprocessed the 5' RACE reads via MiXCR and lists one record per CDR3 protein. The sample consists of 1,800,000 or so distinct CDR3 sequences, less than 40% of them appearing once. Sequenced material: cord blood. All receptors come from a newborn girl in good health.

This clonotype was recorded a few times. The gene calls are TRBV11-2 and TRBJ1-2; unclear D gene. The germline gives CDR1 SGHAT, CDR2 FQNNGV. This CDR3 comprises 14 residues. V gave up 5 bases and J gave up 8 bases, with 18 bases separating them. In DNA form, the CDR3 reads TGTGCCAGCAGCCCCCGCAGGATGGCCCGGGGCTACACCTTC. It codes for CASSPRRMARGYTF.

The chain carries TRBV7-9 and TRBJ1-1; a weak D match, TRBD1 (5 bases). This CDR3 contains 16 residues. Germline V gene sequence: CDR1 SEHNR, CDR2 FQNEAQ (reference sequence). V was trimmed by 10 bases and J by 1 base, leaving 22 bases between them. As DNA, the CDR3 is TGTGCCACCTACAAAGGGACTTCCCAAGGGAACACTGAAGCTTTCTTT. It yields the protein CATYKGTSQGNTEAFF.

The V gene is TRBV5-1, the J gene TRBJ2-4; 8 bases are shared with TRBD1. The J call is doubtful: the DNA matches TRBJ2-7 better. This CDR3 region has 16 residues. Germline V gives CDR1 SGHRS, CDR2 YFSETQ. CDR3 coding DNA: TGCGCCAGCAGCGCGATACCGGGACAGGAGACATACGAGCAGTACTTC. Its translation: CASSAIPGQETYEQYF.

The chain couples TRBV10-1 to TRBJ2-2; D may be TRBD2 (5 bases). The germline V gene has CDR1 WNHNN and CDR2 SYGVQD (reference sequence). V shed 2 bases and J shed 6 bases, with 7 bases lying between them. The CDR3 is 13 residues long. CDR3 protein: CASSEGLPGELFF. The CDR3 DNA is TGCGCCAGCAGTGAGGGACTCCCCGGGGAGCTGTTTTTT.

Of note for this clonotype: One end of the junction does not line up with germline, which may come from a read error. For the CDR3, the DNA is TGTGCCGGCAGTGAAGTCCCCTTAGTAGAGCCCCAGCATTTT. It yields the protein CAGSEVPLVEPQHF. V gene TRBV2 combines with J gene TRBJ1-5; D remains ambiguous. The CDR3 runs 14 residues. Germline lookup yields CDR1 SNHLY and CDR2 FYNNEI.

The chain is built from TRBV5-1 and TRBJ2-3, with a weak D call TRBD1 (6 bases). The germline gives CDR1 SGHRS, CDR2 YFSETQ. Trimming stripped 4 bases from V and 1 base from J, with 16 bases between. The CDR3 runs 16 residues. The CDR3 region is CASSLSVQGGTDTQYF. The CDR3, as DNA: TGCGCCAGCAGCCTGTCTGTACAGGGAGGCACAGATACGCAGTATTTT.

The chain employs TRBV14 and TRBJ2-5; D not certain. This CDR3 comprises 16 residues. V lost 1 base, J lost 4 bases, and 16 bases lay in between. Germline lookup yields CDR1 SGHDN and CDR2 FVKESK. CDR3 region: CASSQGDLAVGETQYF. In DNA, the CDR3 is TGTGCCAGCAGCCAAGGGGATCTGGCGGTGGGAGAGACCCAGTACTTC.

The V gene is TRBV24-1, the J gene TRBJ2-5; 10 positions match TRBD1. CDR3 length: 15 residues. Losses at the gene ends were 4 bases for V and 4 bases for J; bases not matched to a gene: 5. The germline CDR1 and CDR2 sequences are KGHDR and SFDVKD. CDR3: CATSDSGTGAETQYF. Written as DNA, the CDR3 is TGTGCCACCAGTGACTCCGGGACAGGGGCAGAGACCCAGTACTTC.

The chain joins TRBV19 to TRBJ2-1; 7 bases agree with TRBD1. Germline V gene sequence: CDR1 LNHDA, CDR2 SQIVND (reference sequence). The CDR3 covers 12 residues. J lost 12 bases, V lost 5 bases, and 7 bases had no gene match. The chain's CDR3 is CASSSRQGWQFF. The CDR3 DNA follows: TGTGCCAGTAGTTCTCGACAGGGATGGCAGTTCTTC.

This clonotype was counted many times. V and J are TRBV5-1 and TRBJ1-2; weak D call: TRBD1 (6 bases). The CDR3 runs 15 residues. The V gene's germline CDR1 is SGHRS and CDR2 YFSETQ. Between the trimmed V and J ends, which lost 0 bases and 2 bases, there was a span of 11 bases. The CDR3 DNA is TGCGCCAGCAGCTTGGTCACTACAGGGAACTATGGCTACACCTTC. Translated, it gives CASSLVTTGNYGYTF. Complete variable domain (other parts from reference TRBV5-1 and TRBJ1-2): KAGVTQTPRYLIKTRGQQVTLSCSPISGHRSVSWYQQTPGQGLQFLFEYFSETQRNKGNFPGRFSGRQFSNSRSEMNVSTLELGDSALYLCASSLVTTGNYGYTFGSGTRLTVV.

This clonotype was counted a few times. CDR3 in amino acids: CASSLPHDPRRGDTQYF. DNA for the CDR3: TGTGCCAGCAGCTTACCCCACGACCCGCGAAGGGGAGATACGCAGTATTTT. The rearrangement uses TRBV7-8 and TRBJ2-3; TRBD1 might be the D (5 bases). V was clipped by 2 bases and J by 5 bases, with 20 bases between them. Germline values: CDR1 SGHVS, CDR2 FQNEAQ. The CDR3 has 17 amino acids.

This clonotype was detected ten times or more. V usage is TRBV12-3 or TRBV12-4 and J usage is TRBJ1-5, with D possibly TRBD1 on 5 matching bases. V was trimmed by 5 bases and J by 3 bases, leaving 11 bases between them. The CDR3 loop spans 14 amino acids. CDR3 sequence reads: CASSPGTVNQPQHF. In DNA, the CDR3 is TGTGCCAGCAGTCCAGGGACGGTCAATCAGCCCCAGCATTTT.

There are many counts of this clonotype. This chain joins TRBV5-1 and TRBJ2-7; no reliable D call. Germline V gene lookup returns CDR1 SGHRS and CDR2 YFSETQ. The CDR3 length is 14 residues. Trimming removed 1 base at V and 1 base at J, with 9 bases between. CDR3 sequence: CASSLRVSSYEQYF. CDR3 coding DNA: TGCGCCAGCAGCTTGCGAGTCTCATCCTACGAGCAGTACTTC.

This clonotype was counted between two and nine times. The chain is built from TRBV29-1 and TRBJ1-2; a possible D gene is TRBD1 (5 bases). The germline V and J ends were trimmed by 3 bases and 1 base, with 9 bases remaining between them. The germline gives CDR1 SQVTM, CDR2 ANQGSEA. This CDR3 has 13 amino acids. CDR3 protein: CSVDRTNNYGYTF. Here the CDR3 DNA reads TGCAGCGTTGATCGGACAAATAACTATGGCTACACCTTC.

The chain recombines TRBV14 with TRBJ2-2; either TRBD1 or TRBD2 may supply D (6 bases each). Germline V CDR1 and CDR2: SGHDN, FVKESK. The V end lost 4 bases, the J end lost 1 base, and 13 bases lay between the germline ends. The CDR3 totals 16 residues. The CDR3 region is CASSPRGLLNTGELFF. The DNA for the CDR3 is TGTGCCAGCAGCCCCAGGGGACTCCTGAACACCGGGGAGCTGTTTTTT.

This clonotype was detected a few times. The chain couples TRBV6-6 to TRBJ1-1, with D perhaps TRBD1 (5 bases). The V gene's germline CDR1 is MNHNY and CDR2 SVGAGI (reference sequence). This CDR3 spans 14 amino acids. V lost 6 bases and J 0 bases, leaving 11 bases between the germline ends. This chain's CDR3 is CASSLPGLNTEAFF. Here the CDR3 DNA reads TGTGCCAGCAGCCTGCCGGGGCTGAACACTGAAGCTTTCTTT.

The chain employs TRBV5-1 and TRBJ1-1; 7 bases line up with TRBD1. Per the germline V gene, CDR1 is SGHRS and CDR2 is YFSETQ. V dropped 5 bases and J dropped 7; count of bases not matched to a gene: 8. This CDR3 region has 13 residues. In DNA, the CDR3 is TGCGCCAGCAGACCGACCGGGACAGTTGAAGCTTTCTTT. This encodes CASRPTGTVEAFF. The full variable domain, its missing parts supplied by reference TRBV5-1 and TRBJ1-1, is KAGVTQTPRYLIKTRGQQVTLSCSPISGHRSVSWYQQTPGQGLQFLFEYFSETQRNKGNFPGRFSGRQFSNSRSEMNVSTLELGDSALYLCASRPTGTVEAFFGQGTRLTVV.

This chain connects TRBV7-2 to TRBJ2-1; no firm D call. Germline V gives CDR1 SGHTA, CDR2 FQGNSA. Between the trimmed V and J ends, which lost 1 base and 2 bases, there was a span of 9 bases. The CDR3 runs 15 residues. The CDR3 spells CASSLDPRTYNEQFF. DNA for the CDR3: TGTGCCAGCAGCTTAGATCCCCGGACCTACAATGAGCAGTTCTTC.

The sample holds many counts of this clonotype. A junction boundary mismatches the germline segment, possibly from a read error. The V call is TRBV12-3 or TRBV12-4, the J call TRBJ2-7; 8 bases agree with TRBD2. This CDR3 comprises 13 residues. CDR3 in amino acids: CASSFQRGYEQYF. DNA for the CDR3: TGCGCCAGCAGCTTTCAGCGGGGGTACGAGCAGTACTTC.

The chain recombines TRBV5-1 with TRBJ1-1; D unresolved. The V gene's germline CDR1 is SGHRS and CDR2 YFSETQ. This CDR3 contains 14 residues. With 0 bases removed from V and 4 bases from J, the gap between germline ends came to 10 bases. The CDR3 region is CASSLGAEGTEAFF. CDR3 sequence (DNA): TGCGCCAGCAGCTTGGGGGCGGAGGGCACTGAAGCTTTCTTT.

This clonotype occurred a few times. The J gene is TRBJ2-1, the V gene TRBV2; 7 nucleotides line up with TRBD2. The CDR3 is 14 amino acids. Trimming at V came to 8 bases and at J to 7 bases, leaving 11 bases not matched to a gene. Germline assignment: CDR1 SNHLY and CDR2 FYNNEI. The CDR3 sequence: CASGGEGLRNEQFF. Here the CDR3 DNA reads TGTGCCAGCGGGGGGGAGGGCCTTAGGAATGAGCAGTTCTTC.